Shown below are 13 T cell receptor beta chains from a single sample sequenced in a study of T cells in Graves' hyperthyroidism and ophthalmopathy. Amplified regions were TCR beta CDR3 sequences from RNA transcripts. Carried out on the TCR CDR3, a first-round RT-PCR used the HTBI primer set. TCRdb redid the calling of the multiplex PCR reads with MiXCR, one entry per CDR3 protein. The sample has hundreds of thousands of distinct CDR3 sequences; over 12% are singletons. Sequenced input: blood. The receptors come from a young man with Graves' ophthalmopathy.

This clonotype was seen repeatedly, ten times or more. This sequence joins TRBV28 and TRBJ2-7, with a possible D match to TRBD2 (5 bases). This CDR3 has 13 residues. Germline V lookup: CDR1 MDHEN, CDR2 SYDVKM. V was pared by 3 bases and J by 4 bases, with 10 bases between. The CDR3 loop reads CASSFRRKYEQYF. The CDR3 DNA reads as TGTGCCAGCAGTTTTAGGAGGAAGTACGAGCAGTACTTC.

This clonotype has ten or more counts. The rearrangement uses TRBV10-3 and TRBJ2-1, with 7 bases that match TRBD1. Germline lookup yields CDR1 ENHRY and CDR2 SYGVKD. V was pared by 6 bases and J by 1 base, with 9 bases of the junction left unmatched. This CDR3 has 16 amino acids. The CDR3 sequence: CAIRSVTGNSYNEQFF. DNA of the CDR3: TGTGCCATCAGATCCGTGACAGGGAATTCCTACAATGAGCAGTTCTTC.

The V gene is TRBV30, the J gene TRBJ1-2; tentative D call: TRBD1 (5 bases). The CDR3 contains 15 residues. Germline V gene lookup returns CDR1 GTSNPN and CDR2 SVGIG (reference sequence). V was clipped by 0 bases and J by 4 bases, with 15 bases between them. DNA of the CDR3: TGTGCCTGGAGTGTAGGGGCAGCCCCCCTCTATGGCTACACCTTC. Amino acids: CAWSVGAAPLYGYTF.

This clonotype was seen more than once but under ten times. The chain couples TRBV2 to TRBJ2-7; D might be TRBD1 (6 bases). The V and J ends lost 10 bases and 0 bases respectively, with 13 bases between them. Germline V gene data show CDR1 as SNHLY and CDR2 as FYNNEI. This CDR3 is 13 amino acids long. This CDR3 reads CAIDTGSSYEQYF. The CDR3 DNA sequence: TGTGCCATTGATACAGGGAGCTCCTACGAGCAGTACTTC.

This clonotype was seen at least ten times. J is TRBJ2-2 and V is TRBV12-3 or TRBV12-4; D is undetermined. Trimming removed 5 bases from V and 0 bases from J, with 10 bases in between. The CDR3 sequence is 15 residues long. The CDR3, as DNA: TGTGCCAGCAGTCCTTCGCAGTCGAACACCGGGGAGCTGTTTTTT. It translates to CASSPSQSNTGELFF.

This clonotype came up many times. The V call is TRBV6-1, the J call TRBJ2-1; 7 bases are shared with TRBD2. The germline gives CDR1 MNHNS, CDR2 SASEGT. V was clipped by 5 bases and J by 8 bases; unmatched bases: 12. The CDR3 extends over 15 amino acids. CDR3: CASSYAWEGGDEQFF. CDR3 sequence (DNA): TGTGCCAGCAGTTACGCTTGGGAGGGCGGGGATGAGCAGTTCTTC.

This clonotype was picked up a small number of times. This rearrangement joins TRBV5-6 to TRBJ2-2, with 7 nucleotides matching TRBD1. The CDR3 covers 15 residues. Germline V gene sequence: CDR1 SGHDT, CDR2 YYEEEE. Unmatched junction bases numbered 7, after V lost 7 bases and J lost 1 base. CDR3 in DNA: TGTGCCAGCCCAAGGGGGCAGGAGAACACCGGGGAGCTGTTTTTT. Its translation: CASPRGQENTGELFF.

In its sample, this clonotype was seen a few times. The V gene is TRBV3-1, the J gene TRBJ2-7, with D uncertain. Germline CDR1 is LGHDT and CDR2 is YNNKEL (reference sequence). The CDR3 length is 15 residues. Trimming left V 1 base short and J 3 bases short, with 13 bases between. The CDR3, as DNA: TGTGCCAGCAGCCAAGGTCTAGGAGCCAACTACGAGCAGTACTTC. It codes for CASSQGLGANYEQYF.

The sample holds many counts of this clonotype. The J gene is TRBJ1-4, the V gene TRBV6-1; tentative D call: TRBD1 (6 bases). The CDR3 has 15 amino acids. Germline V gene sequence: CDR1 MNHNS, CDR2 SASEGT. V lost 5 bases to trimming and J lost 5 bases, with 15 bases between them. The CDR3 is CASSPPGEGNEKLFF. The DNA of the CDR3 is TGTGCCAGCAGTCCCCCAGGGGAGGGGAATGAAAAACTGTTTTTT.

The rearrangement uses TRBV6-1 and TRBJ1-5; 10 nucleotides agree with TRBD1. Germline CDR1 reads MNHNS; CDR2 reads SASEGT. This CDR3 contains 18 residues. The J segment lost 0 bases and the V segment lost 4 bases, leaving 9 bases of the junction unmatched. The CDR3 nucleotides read TGTGCCAGCAGTGGGGACAGGGGATCGCCATATAGCAATCAGCCCCAGCATTTT. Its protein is CASSGDRGSPYSNQPQHF.

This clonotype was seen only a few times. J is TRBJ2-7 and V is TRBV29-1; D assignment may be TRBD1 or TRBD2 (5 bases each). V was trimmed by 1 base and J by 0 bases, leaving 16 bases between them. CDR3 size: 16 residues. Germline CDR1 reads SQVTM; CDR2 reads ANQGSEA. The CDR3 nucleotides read TGCAGCGTTGAAGGTTTGGGGACCTCGAGCTCCTACGAGCAGTACTTC. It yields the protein CSVEGLGTSSSYEQYF.

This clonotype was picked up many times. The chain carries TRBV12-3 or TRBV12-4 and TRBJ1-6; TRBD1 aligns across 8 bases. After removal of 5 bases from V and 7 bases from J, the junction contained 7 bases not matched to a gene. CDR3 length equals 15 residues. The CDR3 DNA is TGTGCCAGCAGTCCCCGGACAGGGATGAATTCACCCCTCCACTTT. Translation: CASSPRTGMNSPLHF.

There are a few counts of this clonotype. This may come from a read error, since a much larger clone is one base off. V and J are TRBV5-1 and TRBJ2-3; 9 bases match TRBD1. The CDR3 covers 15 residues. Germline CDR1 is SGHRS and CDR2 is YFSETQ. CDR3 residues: CVSSYHRGPTDTQYF. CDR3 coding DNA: TGCGTCAGCAGCTACCACAGGGGGCCCACAGATACGCAGTATTTT.